This entry features one TCR gamma chain sequence. In its sample, this clone comes out as large (0.1 to 1%). This clone's antigen is unknown. No base quality values were provided; no much bigger clone lies one nucleotide off. Genomic DNA was extracted with the QIAamp DNA FFPE tissue kit from ten 5-um FFPE scrolls per case. Classification of coeliac disease based on the TCR repertoire was tested using fully anonymised formalin-fixed paraffin-embedded duodenal biopsies that were surplus to diagnostic needs. This entry belongs to a study of intestinal T cells in coeliac disease (dated by TCRdb to the early 2020s). Regarding the complete study: In the TRG cohort, the mean age of coeliac patients was around 17 years compared with 54.8 years for controls, so the coeliac patients were much younger than the controls. In the TCR-delta (TRD) cohort, there were duodenal biopsies from about eleven coeliac disease patients and about eleven non-coeliac controls. A second, larger TCR-gamma (TRG) cohort included duodenal biopsies from some 35 coeliac disease patients and approximately 19 non-coeliac controls. Findings and caveats that apply to the study as a whole: The coeliac group and the control group were significantly different in age, but an analysis split by age did not give significant classification. Of about 54 biopsies, around 50 (around 94%) were correctly classified by TRG clustering, which had a reported leave-one-out accuracy of around 90%. In training, clustering based on TRD kmers put every one of the 22 biopsies in the right class, and the leave-one-out accuracy was reported as 91%. There was no way to tell repeated CDR3 amino acid sequences apart from PCR duplicates. FFPE-derived DNA was found to be relatively degraded, and loss of a proportion of TCR sequences in each sample was likely caused by this degradation.

Library creation used multiplex PCR. The sequencer was an Ion Torrent PGM. TRG repertoires were amplified from 150 to 200 ng of biopsy DNA with the LymphoTrack kit, in which Illumina adapters are carried by the primers. TRG amplicons were purified using AMPure XP beads, were quantified on a 2100 Bioanalyzer, and were pooled equimolarly. Sequencing of TRG libraries was performed on an Ion PGM instrument. Under the source paper's analysis protocol: FastX removed reads in which more than 10% of nucleotides fell below the per-patient third-quartile quality score. Reads were aligned with IMGT/HighV-QUEST to assign V, D and J genes, identify CDR3 regions and assess functionality. Sequences were converted to amino acids, and every sequence predicted to be non-functional was removed. CDR3s were split into kmers with and without positional annotation, PCA was performed on kmer frequencies, and samples were clustered using all 1023 combinations of PCs 1-10. Classification was validated by leave-one-out cross-validation, re-optimising parameters on the remaining samples each time. Shannon diversity was calculated using the vegan R package from repeated random subsamples equal to the lowest read count. TCRdb reprocessed the public data with the CATT caller; entries with the same nucleotide sequence were combined afterwards. It is TCRdb's table, rather than the study itself, that gives the V and J calls and clone size. The sample contains around 900 gamma-chain clones, around half of them found a single time. About 25% of the sample rests with the top ten.

Material: a duodenal biopsy. The TCR comes from a human donor with celiac disease.

The bases are TGTGCCACCTGGGACAGGCTGCTATATAAGAAACTCTTT. It is translated as CATWDRLLYKKLF. This receptor chain uses TRGV5 and TRGJ1 or TRGJ2. The CDR3 spans 13 residues, from the cysteine through the phenylalanine. The DNA shown is the 39-base CDR3, in frame from base 1. V is pruned by 0 bases and J by 7 bases, leaving 6 bases of the junction without a gene match. CDR1 and CDR2 are read off the germline V gene as VINAFY and YDVSNSKD.